One TCR beta chain is described in this entry. It has no known antigen specificity. The input lacks base qualities; no much larger clone sits a single base away. The CDR3 regions of human TCRbeta chains were subjected to immunosequencing. The authors' pipeline ran thus. TCRs in the repertoires were matched against a reference library of SARS-CoV-2-specific TCRs that had been generated with the MIRA antigen-specificity platform. Breadth was defined as the fraction of unique TCRs that were SARS-CoV-2-associated, and depth was defined as the fraction of total T cells that were SARS-CoV-2-associated. Using the MIRA data, every spike-specific TCR was mapped to the spike region that the TCR reacted to and assigned to either a CD4 or a CD8 class. Log10-transformed breadth and depth values were compared by one-way ANOVA with Sidak's multiple comparisons tests. Held by TCRdb, this immuneACCESS table contains in-frame sequences only and omits some clones. Under half of the omission traces to an unresolved V gene where checked; the cause of the rest is unknown. That table is the source of V, J and clone size, and D and trimming were worked out from the DNA. The sample contains under 150,000 clones, roughly 87% of them found a single time. The leading ten clones occupy around 9.5% of the sample.

Including the terminal cysteine and phenylalanine, the CDR3 comprises 12 residues. The kept DNA is CDR3 alone, 36 bases in frame from the first base. CDR1 GTSNPN and CDR2 SVGIG are derived from the germline V gene (reference sequence). V lost 2 bases and J lost 10 bases, and the count of bases not matched to a germline gene is 7. This entry comes from a study of T cell responses to AZD1222 COVID-19 vaccine (dated by TCRdb to the early 2020s). In terms of the full investigation: TCR sequencing covered some 240 trial participants: about 210 given two doses of AZD1222 and approximately 26 given two doses of MenACWY control vaccine. Enrollment into the trials was organized by age into subgroups of 18-55, 56-69 and 70-plus years, and those subgroups contained roughly 160, 29 and 62 TCR-sequenced participants, respectively.

The research as a whole found: After two AZD1222 doses, both the breadth and the depth of spike-specific TCRs were significantly higher than at day 0 and than in MenACWY recipients. Because no samples from the day 14 peak response were available, repertoires could be characterized only after the peak T cell response. Nearly half of unique spike-specific TCRs reportedly recognized epitopes outside regions mutated in the B.1.351 and B.1.1.7 variants. Participants were mostly white British, with more females than males. The authors suggested clonal diversity may have been underestimated. In the small 56-69-year group, the increase in depth fell short of significance, most likely because of low power. Conclusions about previously exposed vaccinees were limited because only a handful of AZD1222 recipients were SARS-CoV-2 seropositive at baseline. The whole spike protein was spanned by vaccine-associated CD4 TCRs, and dominant responses were seen in regions 160-218 and 743-854.

The label giving this sample's time point can be read as: about 28 days (+/-7) after the second vaccine dose. AZD1222 recipients with second doses at about 4 weeks or about 12 weeks were pooled, because spike-specific TCR depth and breadth did not differ between schedules. Vaccinee samples were obtained from the UK trials COV001 and COV002, which included a single-blind randomized controlled phase 2/3 trial of AZD1222 (ChAdOx1 nCoV-19) in healthy adults. Trial participant PBMC samples were collected at day 0 and day 28 after the second dose for TCRbeta chain sequencing. This receptor was identified in an adult who received the AZD1222 COVID-19 vaccine. The chain was built from TRBV30 and TRBJ1-1, and TRBD1 matches 7 of the central bases. Sample: peripheral blood, taken 28 days after the second AZD1222 dose. At the DNA level, the sequence is TGTGCCTGGAGTCGGTTAGGGGGCTTAGCTTTCTTT. It is translated as CAWSRLGGLAFF.